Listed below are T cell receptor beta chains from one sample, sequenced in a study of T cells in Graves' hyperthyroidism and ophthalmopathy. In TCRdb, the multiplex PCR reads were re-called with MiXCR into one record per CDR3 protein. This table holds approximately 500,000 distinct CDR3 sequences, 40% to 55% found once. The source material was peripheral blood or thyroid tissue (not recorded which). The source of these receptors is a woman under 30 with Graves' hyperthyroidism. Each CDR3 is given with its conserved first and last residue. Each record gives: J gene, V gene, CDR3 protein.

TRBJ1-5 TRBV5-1 CASSWAGDLPYSNQPQHF
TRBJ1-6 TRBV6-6 CASSSTDWGHNSPLHF
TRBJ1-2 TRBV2 CASSRTSGNTF
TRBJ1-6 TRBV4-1 CASSQIPGRGDSPLHF
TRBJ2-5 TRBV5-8 CASSLPGGETQYF
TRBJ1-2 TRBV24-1 CATSEGDRNLNYGYTF
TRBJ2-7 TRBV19 CASSRTSGKYEQYF
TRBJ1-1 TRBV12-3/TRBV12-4 CASSSLVEAFF
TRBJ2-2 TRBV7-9 CASSPRTGQNTGELFF
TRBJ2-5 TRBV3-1 CASSQGFPGETQYF
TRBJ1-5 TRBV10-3 CAISPDANTSSNEPQHF
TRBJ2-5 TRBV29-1 CSVEGQPAGTSAVIGTQYF
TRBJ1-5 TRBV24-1 CVTARTPGNQPQHF
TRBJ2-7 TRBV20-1 CSARGGSGRYEQYF
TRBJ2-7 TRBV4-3 CASSQGRQGGHEQYF
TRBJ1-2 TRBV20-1 CSASFTGGSFSYTF
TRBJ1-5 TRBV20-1 CSLGGDQPQHF
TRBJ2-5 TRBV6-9 CASSYGYETQYF
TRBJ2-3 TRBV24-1 CATSDPGFLAGVTDTQYF
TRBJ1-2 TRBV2 CASRGRGPANYGYTF
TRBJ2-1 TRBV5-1 CASSRRNQGYNEQFF
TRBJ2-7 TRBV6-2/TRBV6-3 CASSTQGPYQQYF
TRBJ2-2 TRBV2 CASSELADNTGELFF
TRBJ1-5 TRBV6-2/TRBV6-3 CASSYSGGVGQPQHF
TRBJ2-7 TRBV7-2 CASSQAGANTGEQYF
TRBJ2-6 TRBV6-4 CASPRDSNSGANVLTF
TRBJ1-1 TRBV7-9 CASSLPSSDRSNTEAFF
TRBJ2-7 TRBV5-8 CASSRDTSYEQYF
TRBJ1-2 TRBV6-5 CASRVGMNTF
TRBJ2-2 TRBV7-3 CARTPGSPNTGELFF
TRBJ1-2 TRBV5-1 CASSRATVGYTF
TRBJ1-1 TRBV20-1 CSARDPRLAEAFF
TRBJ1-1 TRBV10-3 CAISGQVSFGNTEAFF
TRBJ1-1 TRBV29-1 CSVTEAFF
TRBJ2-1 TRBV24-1 CATSDYKRGGKNEQFF
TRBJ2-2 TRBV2 CASSVDRGVF
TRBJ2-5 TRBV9 CASSSRTSGSLETQYF
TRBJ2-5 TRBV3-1 CASSQRGAGQETQYF
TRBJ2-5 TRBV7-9 CASSLAGGGIETQYF
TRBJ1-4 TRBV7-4 CASSVTRDKSPTNEKLFF
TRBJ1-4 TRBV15 CATAGAESEKLFF